Here is one TCR beta chain with its context. This sample was taken from a study of blood T cell repertoires in COVID-19. Turning to the study itself: The United States, Italy and Spain were the sources of the acute and convalescent COVID-19 samples. Sources were T cells, B-cell-depleted T cells, or PBMCs; the material itself was cDNA or gDNA.

This CDR3 is 14 amino acids long. Germline V gene data show CDR1 as SGHDN and CDR2 as FVKESK. V lost 1 base to trimming and J lost 5 bases, with 11 bases between them. In the study's own analysis: The assay estimated nucleated cells by amplifying reference gene primers. Clones were read by immunoSEQ multiplex PCR, and TCRdb kept only the in-frame ones, dropping some. V and J calls and clone size are given by that table; D and trimming were obtained from the DNA. In the table there are roughly 110,000 clones, more than 75% of which are singletons. The receptor was isolated from a man aged 40-49 years with acute or convalescent COVID-19. Sample: peripheral blood. The rearrangement links TRBV14 to TRBJ1-1, with TRBD1 as a possible D gene (6 bases). In DNA, the CDR3 is TGTGCCAGCAGCCAAGTTACAGGGCGGACTGAAGCTTTCTTT. Translated: CASSQVTGRTEAFF.